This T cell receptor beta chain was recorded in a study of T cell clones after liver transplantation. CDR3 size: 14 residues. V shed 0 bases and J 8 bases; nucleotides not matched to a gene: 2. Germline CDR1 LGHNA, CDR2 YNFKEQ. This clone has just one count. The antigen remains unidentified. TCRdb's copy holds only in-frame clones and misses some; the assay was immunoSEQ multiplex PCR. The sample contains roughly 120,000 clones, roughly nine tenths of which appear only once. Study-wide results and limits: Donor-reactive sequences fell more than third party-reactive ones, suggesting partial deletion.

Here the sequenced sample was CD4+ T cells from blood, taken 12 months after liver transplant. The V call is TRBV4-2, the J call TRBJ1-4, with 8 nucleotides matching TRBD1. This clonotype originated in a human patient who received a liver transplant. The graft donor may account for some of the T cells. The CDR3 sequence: CASSQDPGGEKLFF. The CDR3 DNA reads TGTGCCAGCAGCCAAGATCCAGGGGGCGAAAAACTGTTTTTT.